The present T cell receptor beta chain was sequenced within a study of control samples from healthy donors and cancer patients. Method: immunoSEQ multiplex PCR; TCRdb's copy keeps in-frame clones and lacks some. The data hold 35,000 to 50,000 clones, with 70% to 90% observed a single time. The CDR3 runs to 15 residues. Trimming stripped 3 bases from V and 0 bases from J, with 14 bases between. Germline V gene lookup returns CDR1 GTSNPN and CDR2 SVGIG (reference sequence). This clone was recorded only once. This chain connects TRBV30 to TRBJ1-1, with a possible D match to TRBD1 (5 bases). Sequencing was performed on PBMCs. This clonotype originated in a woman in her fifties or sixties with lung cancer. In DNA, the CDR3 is TGTGCCTGGAGGAGGGGCCCCCTCATGAACACTGAAGCTTTCTTT. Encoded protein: CAWRRGPLMNTEAFF.